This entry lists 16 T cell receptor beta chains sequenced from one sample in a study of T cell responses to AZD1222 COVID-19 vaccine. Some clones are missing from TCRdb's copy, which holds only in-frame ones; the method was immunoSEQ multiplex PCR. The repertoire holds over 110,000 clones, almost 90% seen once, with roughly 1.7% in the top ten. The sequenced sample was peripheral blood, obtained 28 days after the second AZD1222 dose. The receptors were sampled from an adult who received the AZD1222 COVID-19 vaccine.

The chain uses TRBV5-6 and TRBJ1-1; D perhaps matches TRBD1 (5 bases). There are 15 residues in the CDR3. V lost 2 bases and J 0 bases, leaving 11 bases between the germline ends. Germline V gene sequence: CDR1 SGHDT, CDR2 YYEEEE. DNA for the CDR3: TGTGCCAGCAGCTTTACTCAGGGAATGAACACTGAAGCTTTCTTT. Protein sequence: CASSFTQGMNTEAFF. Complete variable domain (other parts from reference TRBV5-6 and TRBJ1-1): DAGVTQSPTHLIKTRGQQVTLRCSPKSGHDTVSWYQQALGQGPQFIFQYYEEEERQRGNFPDRFSGHQFPNYSSELNVNALLLGDSALYLCASSFTQGMNTEAFFGQGTRLTVV.

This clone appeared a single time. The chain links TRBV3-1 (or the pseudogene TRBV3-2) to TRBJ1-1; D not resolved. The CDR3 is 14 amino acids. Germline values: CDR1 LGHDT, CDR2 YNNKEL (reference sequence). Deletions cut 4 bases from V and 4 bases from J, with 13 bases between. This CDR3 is CASSPMRASTEAFF. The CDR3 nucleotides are TGTGCCAGCAGCCCGATGCGGGCGTCCACTGAAGCTTTCTTT.

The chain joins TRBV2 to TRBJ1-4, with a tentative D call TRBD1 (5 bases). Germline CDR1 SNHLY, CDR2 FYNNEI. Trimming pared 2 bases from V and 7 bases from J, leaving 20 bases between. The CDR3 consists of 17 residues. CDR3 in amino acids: CASSEQGVGGIAEKLFF. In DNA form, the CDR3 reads TGTGCCAGCAGTGAACAGGGTGTGGGCGGTATTGCTGAAAAACTGTTTTTT.

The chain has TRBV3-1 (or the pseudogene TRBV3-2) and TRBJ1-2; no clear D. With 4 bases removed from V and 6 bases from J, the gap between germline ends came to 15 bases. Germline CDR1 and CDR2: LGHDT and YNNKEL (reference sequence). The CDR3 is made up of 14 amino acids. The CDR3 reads CASSPKDPTDGYTF. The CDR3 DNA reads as TGTGCCAGCAGCCCAAAAGATCCTACAGATGGCTACACCTTC.

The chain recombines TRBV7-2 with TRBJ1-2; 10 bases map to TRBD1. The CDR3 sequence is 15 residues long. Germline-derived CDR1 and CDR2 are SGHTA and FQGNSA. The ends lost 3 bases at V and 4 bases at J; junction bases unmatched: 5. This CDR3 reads CASSFDRGHRYGYTF. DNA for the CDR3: TGTGCCAGCAGCTTCGACAGGGGGCATCGCTATGGCTACACCTTC.

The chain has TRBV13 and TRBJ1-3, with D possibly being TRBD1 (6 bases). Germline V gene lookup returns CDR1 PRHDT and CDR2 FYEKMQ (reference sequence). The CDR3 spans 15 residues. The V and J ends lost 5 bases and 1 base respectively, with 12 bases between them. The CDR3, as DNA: TGTGCCAGCAGCGTACAGGGTCGGTCTGGAAACACCATATATTTT. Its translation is CASSVQGRSGNTIYF.

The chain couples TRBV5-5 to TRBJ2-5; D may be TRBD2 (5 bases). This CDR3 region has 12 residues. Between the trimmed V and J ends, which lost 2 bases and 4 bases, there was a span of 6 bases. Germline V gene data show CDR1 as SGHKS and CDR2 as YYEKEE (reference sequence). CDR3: CASSFRGETQYF. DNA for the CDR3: TGTGCCAGCAGCTTTCGGGGAGAGACCCAGTACTTC. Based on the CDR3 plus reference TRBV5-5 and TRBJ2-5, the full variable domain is DAGVTQSPTHLIKTRGQQVTLRCSPISGHKSVSWYQQVLGQGPQFIFQYYEKEERGRGNFPDRFSARQFPNYSSELNVNALLLGDSALYLCASSFRGETQYFGPGTRLLVL.

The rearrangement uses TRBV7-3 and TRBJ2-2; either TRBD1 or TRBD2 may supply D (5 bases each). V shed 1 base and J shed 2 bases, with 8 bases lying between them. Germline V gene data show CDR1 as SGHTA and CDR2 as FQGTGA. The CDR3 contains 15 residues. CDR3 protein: CASSLSRGNTGELFF. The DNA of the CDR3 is TGTGCCAGCAGCTTAAGTCGGGGCAACACCGGGGAGCTGTTTTTT. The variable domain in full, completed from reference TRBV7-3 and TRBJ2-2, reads GAGVSQTPSNKVTEKGKYVELRCDPISGHTALYWYRQSLGQGPEFLIYFQGTGAADDSGLPNDRFFAVRPEGSVSTLKIQRTERGDSAVYLCASSLSRGNTGELFFGEGSRLTVL.

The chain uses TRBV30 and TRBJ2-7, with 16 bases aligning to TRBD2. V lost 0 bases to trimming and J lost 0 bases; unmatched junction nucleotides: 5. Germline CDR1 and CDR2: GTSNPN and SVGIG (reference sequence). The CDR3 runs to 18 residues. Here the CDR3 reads CAWSVPGLAGGFSYEQYV. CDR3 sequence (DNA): TGTGCCTGGAGTGTCCCGGGACTAGCGGGGGGGTTCTCCTACGAGCAGTACGTC.

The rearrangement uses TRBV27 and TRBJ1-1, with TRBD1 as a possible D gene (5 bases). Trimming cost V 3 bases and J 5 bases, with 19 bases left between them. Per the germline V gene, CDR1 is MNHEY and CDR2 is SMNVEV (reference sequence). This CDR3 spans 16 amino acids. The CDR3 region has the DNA TGTGCCAGCAGTTTTCAGGTGAGGGCGGGACGGACTGAAGCTTTCTTT. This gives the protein CASSFQVRAGRTEAFF.

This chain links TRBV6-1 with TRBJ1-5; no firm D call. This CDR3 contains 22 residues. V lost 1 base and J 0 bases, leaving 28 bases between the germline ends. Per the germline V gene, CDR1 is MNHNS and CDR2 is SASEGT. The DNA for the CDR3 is TGTGCCAGCAGTGAAGATGAAAGCCCCCCAGGATTCGTAGCGGCTAGCAATCAGCCCCAGCATTTT. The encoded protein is CASSEDESPPGFVAASNQPQHF.

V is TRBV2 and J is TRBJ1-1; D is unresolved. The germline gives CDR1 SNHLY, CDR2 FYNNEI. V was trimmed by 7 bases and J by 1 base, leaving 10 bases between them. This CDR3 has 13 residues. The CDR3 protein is CASIRDGNTEAFF. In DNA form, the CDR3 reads TGTGCCAGCATCAGAGACGGGAACACTGAAGCTTTCTTT. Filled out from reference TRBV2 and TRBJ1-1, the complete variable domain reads EPEVTQTPSHQVTQMGQEVILRCVPISNHLYFYWYRQILGQKVEFLVSFYNNEISEKSEIFDDQFSVERPDGSNFTLKIRSTKLEDSAMYFCASIRDGNTEAFFGQGTRLTVV.

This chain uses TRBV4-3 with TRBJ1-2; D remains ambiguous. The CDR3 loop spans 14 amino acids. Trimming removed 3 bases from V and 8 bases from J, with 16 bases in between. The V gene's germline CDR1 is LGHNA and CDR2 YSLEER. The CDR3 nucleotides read TGCGCCAGCAGCCAGTTCAGAGACGGGCTGGGCTACACCTTC. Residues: CASSQFRDGLGYTF.

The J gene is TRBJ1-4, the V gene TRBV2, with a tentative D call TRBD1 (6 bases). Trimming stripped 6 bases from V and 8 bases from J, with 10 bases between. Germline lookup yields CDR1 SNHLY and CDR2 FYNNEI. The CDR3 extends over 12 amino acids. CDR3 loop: CASSSTGEKLFF. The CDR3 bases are TGTGCCAGCAGCTCTACAGGGGAAAAACTGTTTTTT.

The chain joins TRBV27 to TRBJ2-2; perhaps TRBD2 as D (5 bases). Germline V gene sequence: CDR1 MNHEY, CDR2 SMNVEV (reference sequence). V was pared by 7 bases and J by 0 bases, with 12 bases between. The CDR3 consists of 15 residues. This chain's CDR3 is CASTRTAPNTGELFF. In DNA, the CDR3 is TGTGCCAGCACCAGGACTGCCCCGAACACCGGGGAGCTGTTTTTT.

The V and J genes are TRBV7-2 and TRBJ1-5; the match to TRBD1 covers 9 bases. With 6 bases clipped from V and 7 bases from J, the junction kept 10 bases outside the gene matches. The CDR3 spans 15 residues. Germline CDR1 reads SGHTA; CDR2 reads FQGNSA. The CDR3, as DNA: TGTGCCAGCAGTCGGACAGGGGTGAACGGCCAGCCCCAGCATTTT. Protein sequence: CASSRTGVNGQPQHF.